The 15 T cell receptor beta chains below all came from one sample that was sequenced in a study of blood T cell repertoires in COVID-19. The data were produced by immunoSEQ multiplex PCR, yet TCRdb's version contains in-frame clones alone and is incomplete. The sample records some 390,000 clones, over 75% being singletons. Material for sequencing was peripheral blood. The receptors originated from a woman in her sixties or seventies with COVID-19, enrolled during active disease.

The V and J genes are TRBV9 and TRBJ1-1; possibly TRBD1 for D (5 bases). Germline loops: CDR1 SGDLS, CDR2 YYNGEE. The CDR3 runs 15 residues. Trimming left V 3 bases short and J 7 bases short, with 19 bases between. The CDR3 sequence is CASSGWGGKFDEAFF. CDR3 in DNA: TGTGCCAGCAGCGGCTGGGGCGGGAAGTTTGATGAAGCTTTCTTT. Variable domain in full (rest from reference TRBV9 and TRBJ1-1): DSGVTQTPKHLITATGQRVTLRCSPRSGDLSVYWYQQSLDQGLQFLIQYYNGEERAKGNILERFSAQQFPDLHSELNLSSLELGDSALYFCASSGWGGKFDEAFFGQGTRLTVV.

In this sample, this clone turned up once. This sequence joins TRBV7-3 and TRBJ2-2; the D gene is possibly TRBD1 (5 bases). The V end was cut by 3 bases, the J end by 6 bases, with 11 bases between. Germline loops: CDR1 SGHTA, CDR2 FQGTGA. CDR3 size: 14 residues. CDR3 nucleotide sequence: TGTGCCAGCAGCTTGGCAGGGTTGCCCGGGGAGCTGTTTTTT. It is translated as CASSLAGLPGELFF. The full variable domain, its missing parts supplied by reference TRBV7-3 and TRBJ2-2, is GAGVSQTPSNKVTEKGKYVELRCDPISGHTALYWYRQSLGQGPEFLIYFQGTGAADDSGLPNDRFFAVRPEGSVSTLKIQRTERGDSAVYLCASSLAGLPGELFFGEGSRLTVL.

The chain couples TRBV18 to TRBJ1-5, with 7 nucleotides matching TRBD1. The V segment lost 3 bases and the J segment 4 bases; nucleotides outside the gene matches: 3. Germline CDR1 is KGHSH and CDR2 is LQKENI. The CDR3 length is 14 residues. DNA of the CDR3: TGTGCCAGCTCACCCGACAGGGTTAATCAGCCCCAGCATTTT. As protein: CASSPDRVNQPQHF.

V gene TRBV2 combines with J gene TRBJ1-5, with 9 nucleotides matching TRBD1. Germline V lookup: CDR1 SNHLY, CDR2 FYNNEI. The V and J ends lost 5 bases and 2 bases, in that order; junction bases with no gene match: 7. CDR3 size: 16 residues. The DNA of the CDR3 is TGTGCCAGCAGTCGCTTACAGGGGGCGCGCAATCAGCCCCAGCATTTT. Its protein is CASSRLQGARNQPQHF.

This clone appeared many times. The chain couples TRBV5-4 to TRBJ2-1; D gene unclear. Trimming took off 4 bases at V and 4 bases at J, with 12 bases between the two ends. The length of the CDR3 is 14 residues. CDR1 is SGHNT, CDR2 YYREEE, per germline (reference sequence). The CDR3 loop reads CASSESTPYNEQFF. The CDR3 coding sequence is TGTGCCAGCAGCGAGTCGACACCATACAATGAGCAGTTCTTC.

Turning to this clone: This specimen includes other DNA sequences encoding the same CDR3. V and J are TRBV5-1 and TRBJ1-6, with 7 positions matching TRBD1. Germline assignment: CDR1 SGHRS and CDR2 YFSETQ. The CDR3 loop spans 14 amino acids. J was trimmed by 6 bases and V by 3 bases; bases with no gene match: 3. This CDR3 is CASSSGQSNSPLHF. The CDR3 DNA sequence: TGCGCCAGCAGCTCGGGACAGTCTAATTCACCCCTCCACTTT.

This clone has more than one count but fewer than ten. The rearrangement joins TRBV6-2 or TRBV6-3 to TRBJ1-1; maybe TRBD1 (5 bases). V was shortened by 1 base and J by 4 bases, with 10 bases between the two germline ends. In germline, CDR1 is MNHEY, CDR2 SVGEGT. This CDR3 spans 14 amino acids. CDR3 sequence (DNA): TGTGCCAGCAGTTACTTTGGGGGGACCACTGAAGCTTTCTTT. Its translation is CASSYFGGTTEAFF.

This clone was seen only a few times. J is TRBJ1-4 and V is TRBV6-6; 7 bases map to TRBD1. The CDR3 has 15 residues. Per germline, CDR1 MNHNY and CDR2 SVGAGI (reference sequence). V lost 6 bases, J lost 7 bases, and 11 bases stayed unmatched. The CDR3 loop reads CASSISAGQSEKLFF. For the CDR3, the DNA is TGTGCCAGCAGCATTTCTGCGGGACAGTCTGAAAAACTGTTTTTT.

J is TRBJ2-5 and V is TRBV18; TRBD1 matches 8 bases. The CDR3 contains 15 residues. Germline assignment: CDR1 KGHSH and CDR2 LQKENI. V lost 3 bases and J lost 5; bases outside the gene matches: 8. The CDR3 loop is CASSPFQGAEETQYF. CDR3 nucleotides: TGTGCCAGCTCACCCTTCCAGGGGGCTGAGGAGACCCAGTACTTC.

This chain connects TRBV5-5 to TRBJ1-4, with 7 bases that match TRBD1. The CDR3 consists of 17 residues. CDR1 is SGHKS, CDR2 YYEKEE, per germline (reference sequence). The ends lost 2 bases at V and 3 bases at J; junction bases unmatched: 10. In DNA form, the CDR3 reads TGTGCCAGCAGCTTCGGACAGGCGACTTGGTCTAATGAAAAACTGTTTTTT. Translating it yields CASSFGQATWSNEKLFF.

The chain uses TRBV5-8 and TRBJ2-5; 16 bases align to TRBD2. Trimming took 4 bases from V and 1 from J; bases not matched to a gene: 4. The CDR3 is 17 amino acids. From germline, CDR1 is SGHTS and CDR2 YDEGEE. CDR3 in DNA: TGTGCCAGCAGCCCGGGACTAGCGGGGGGGGTCCAAGAGACCCAGTACTTC. As protein: CASSPGLAGGVQETQYF.

The chain employs TRBV5-8 and TRBJ2-3; 12 bases fit TRBD2. Germline CDR1 reads SGHTS; CDR2 reads YDEGEE. CDR3 length equals 16 residues. The V segment lost 2 bases and the J segment 5 bases; nucleotides outside the gene matches: 6. The DNA for the CDR3 is TGTGCCAGCAGCTTCTCTAGCGGGGGGGCAATAGATACGCAGTATTTT. Amino acids: CASSFSSGGAIDTQYF.

The rearrangement uses TRBV24-1 and TRBJ2-2; TRBD2 matches 11 bases. CDR1 and CDR2 (germline): KGHDR, SFDVKD. The CDR3 has 17 residues. The J segment lost 0 bases and the V segment lost 4 bases, leaving 3 bases of the junction unmatched. This CDR3 is CATSDLAGGPNTGELFF. Here the CDR3 DNA reads TGTGCCACCAGTGACCTAGCGGGGGGCCCGAACACCGGGGAGCTGTTTTTT.

The chain couples TRBV7-9 to TRBJ2-5; a weak D match, TRBD2 (7 bases). The CDR3 loop spans 16 amino acids. V lost 5 bases and J lost 1, with 17 bases in between. Germline CDR1 is SEHNR and CDR2 is FQNEAQ (reference sequence). The CDR3 sequence is CASSAGGGGIQETQYF. DNA of the CDR3: TGTGCCAGCAGCGCCGGGGGCGGGGGTATCCAAGAGACCCAGTACTTC.

The rearrangement links TRBV5-4 to TRBJ1-6, with 8 bases that match TRBD1. Germline-derived CDR1 and CDR2 are SGHNT and YYREEE (reference sequence). Germline trimming cut 4 bases from V and 10 bases from J; bases unmatched to any gene: 10. CDR3 length: 15 amino acids. CDR3 in DNA: TGTGCCAGCAGCGGGGGGACAGGAAGGAGCTCACCCCTCCACTTT. This sequence encodes CASSGGTGRSSPLHF.